These 27 T cell receptor beta chains were all obtained from the same sample, sequenced in a study of shared clonotypes between healthy human individuals. The protocol was immunoSEQ multiplex PCR, while the TCRdb copy is restricted to in-frame clones and leaves out a portion. Among a few million clones listed, more than 90% were seen once. Sequencing was carried out using naive CD4+ T cells sorted from blood. Sample subset: CD45RA+ positively selected. The receptors shown here come from a man aged 18 to 29 in good health.

A note on this clone: An end of the junction differs from the germline gene, which may be a read error. The same CDR3 is also encoded by other DNA sequences in this sample. This chain connects TRBV7-9 to TRBJ2-7; possible D gene TRBD1, 6 bases. This CDR3 contains 13 residues. Per the germline V gene, CDR1 is SEHNR and CDR2 is FQNEAQ (reference sequence). CDR3: CASSPPQGFEQYF. CDR3 nucleotides: TGCGCCAGCAGCCCCCCACAGGGTTTCGAGCAGTACTTC.

The rearrangement joins TRBV6-6 to TRBJ1-5, with 7 bases fitting TRBD1. Germline CDR1 reads MNHNY; CDR2 reads SVGAGI (reference sequence). Trimming cost V 0 bases and J 9 bases; bases outside gene matches: 5. The CDR3 contains 14 residues. In DNA form, the CDR3 reads TGTGCCAGCAGTTACTCGATGGGGGACAGGCCCCAGCATTTT. Translated, it gives CASSYSMGDRPQHF.

This clone was detected only a few times. V gene TRBV2 combines with J gene TRBJ2-1, with D perhaps matching TRBD1 or TRBD2 (5 bases each). Per the germline V gene, CDR1 is SNHLY and CDR2 is FYNNEI. This CDR3 region has 13 residues. V gave up 8 bases and J gave up 6 bases, with 14 bases separating them. This CDR3 reads CASERDPINEQFF. DNA of the CDR3: TGTGCCAGCGAGAGGGACCCCATCAATGAGCAGTTCTTC.

CDR3 nucleotide sequence: TGTGCCAGCAGCCCCTGGGGTACCCAAGAGACCCAGTACTTC. Translation gives CASSPWGTQETQYF. The chain carries TRBV6-6 and TRBJ2-5, with D unresolved. The CDR3 consists of 14 residues. Between the trimmed V and J ends, which lost 6 bases and 1 base, there was a span of 12 bases. Per the germline V gene, CDR1 is MNHNY and CDR2 is SVGAGI (reference sequence).

This clone occurred once. The chain links TRBV11-2 to TRBJ2-2; 9 positions match TRBD1. Germline-derived CDR1 and CDR2 are SGHAT and FQNNGV. The V segment lost 5 bases and the J segment 7 bases; nucleotides outside the gene matches: 11. The CDR3 is 16 amino acids. CDR3: CASSPFDRGVSGELFF. The CDR3 coding sequence is TGTGCCAGCAGCCCTTTCGACAGGGGGGTTAGCGGGGAGCTGTTTTTT.

The rearrangement joins TRBV20-1 to TRBJ1-2; D not resolved. CDR1 DFQATT and CDR2 SNEGSKA come from the germline V gene (reference sequence). The CDR3 has 11 residues. CDR3 protein: CSSGDNYGYTF. CDR3 bases: TGCAGCTCAGGAGATAACTATGGCTACACCTTC.

The genes are TRBV5-6 and TRBJ2-7, with D possibly TRBD2 on 6 matching bases. The CDR3 loop spans 17 amino acids. The V gene's germline CDR1 is SGHDT and CDR2 YYEEEE. V dropped 1 base and J dropped 2 bases, with 19 bases sitting between them. CDR3 DNA: TGTGCCAGCAGCTTGATTGCGGCGGGGAGGTCTGCCTACGAGCAGTACTTC. As protein: CASSLIAAGRSAYEQYF.

The CDR3 protein is CASSLRVQETQYF. CDR3 DNA sequence: TGTGCCAGCAGCTTGAGGGTCCAAGAGACCCAGTACTTC. The gene calls are TRBV5-4 and TRBJ2-5; no firm D call. This CDR3 is 13 amino acids long. V was pared by 1 base and J by 1 base, with 5 bases between. Germline CDR1 reads SGHNT; CDR2 reads YYREEE (reference sequence).

This clone occurred once. The chain combines TRBV28 with TRBJ1-2; D is possibly TRBD1 (5 bases). This CDR3 comprises 15 residues. CDR1 is MDHEN, CDR2 SYDVKM, per germline. Trimming shortened V by 1 base and J by 8 bases, and 17 bases separated the two germline ends. CDR3 in amino acids: CASSLLTEGRTGYTF. The DNA for the CDR3 is TGTGCCAGCAGTTTATTGACAGAAGGTAGGACAGGCTACACCTTC.

V gene TRBV5-4 combines with J gene TRBJ2-5; 7 bases are shared with TRBD1. The ends lost 4 bases at V and 3 bases at J; junction bases unmatched: 9. This CDR3 has 15 amino acids. The germline V gene encodes CDR1 SGHNT and CDR2 YYREEE (reference sequence). CDR3: CASSKQGLGKETQYF. The DNA for the CDR3 is TGTGCCAGCAGCAAACAGGGGCTGGGCAAAGAGACCCAGTACTTC. Full variable domain (rest looked up from reference TRBV5-4 and TRBJ2-5): ETGVTQSPTHLIKTRGQQVTLRCSSQSGHNTVSWYQQALGQGPQFIFQYYREEENGRGNFPPRFSGLQFPNYSSELNVNALELDDSALYLCASSKQGLGKETQYFGPGTRLLVL.

This chain's CDR3 is CASSFRGDSYNEQFF. In DNA, the CDR3 is TGTGCCAGCAGCTTTCGGGGGGACTCCTACAATGAGCAGTTCTTC. V gene TRBV7-3 combines with J gene TRBJ2-1; the match to TRBD2 covers 7 bases. CDR3 length equals 15 residues. V shed 3 bases, J shed 0 bases, and the junction held 2 bases outside the gene matches. Germline-derived CDR1 and CDR2 are SGHTA and FQGTGA.

The chain couples TRBV28 to TRBJ1-3; D gene ambiguous. V lost 7 bases to trimming and J lost 0 bases, with 13 bases between them. This CDR3 is 15 amino acids long. Germline V gene data show CDR1 as MDHEN and CDR2 as SYDVKM. CDR3 nucleotide sequence: TGTGCCAGCACCCCTGAACCTTTCTCTGGAAACACCATATATTTT. Its protein product is CASTPEPFSGNTIYF.

Only one count was recorded for this clone. The rearrangement uses TRBV9 and TRBJ2-5, with D tentatively TRBD1 (5 bases). Germline-derived CDR1 and CDR2 are SGDLS and YYNGEE. The V and J ends lost 0 bases and 0 bases respectively, with 12 bases between them. The CDR3 is 16 amino acids. The CDR3 sequence is CASSVDARANQETQYF. The CDR3 bases are TGTGCCAGCAGCGTAGACGCCAGGGCCAACCAAGAGACCCAGTACTTC. Full variable domain (rest looked up from reference TRBV9 and TRBJ2-5): DSGVTQTPKHLITATGQRVTLRCSPRSGDLSVYWYQQSLDQGLQFLIQYYNGEERAKGNILERFSAQQFPDLHSELNLSSLELGDSALYFCASSVDARANQETQYFGPGTRLLVL.

V gene TRBV11-1 combines with J gene TRBJ2-1; 11 bases agree with TRBD2. This CDR3 comprises 18 residues. CDR1 SGHAT and CDR2 FQDESV come from the germline V gene (reference sequence). The V gene end was trimmed by 5 bases and the J gene end by 7 bases; junction bases not matched to a gene: 16. The CDR3 sequence is CASSPFVVAGGPSNEQFF. CDR3 nucleotides: TGTGCCAGCAGCCCTTTTGTTGTAGCGGGGGGGCCATCGAATGAGCAGTTCTTC.

About this clone itself: Other nucleotide sequences in the sample specify the same CDR3. J is TRBJ1-2 and V is TRBV19, with 9 bases matching TRBD1. Unmatched junction bases numbered 3, after V lost 5 bases and J lost 2 bases. The CDR3 has 14 amino acids. Germline V CDR1 and CDR2: LNHDA, SQIVND (reference sequence). The CDR3 DNA follows: TGTGCCAGTAGTTCGGGACAGGGAAACTATGGCTACACCTTC. Translation: CASSSGQGNYGYTF.

The chain is built from TRBV6-4 and TRBJ2-7; the D is unclear. Germline V gene sequence: CDR1 MRHNA, CDR2 SNTAGT. The CDR3 contains 10 residues. The V and J ends lost 8 bases and 3 bases respectively, with 5 bases between them. The CDR3 DNA follows: TGTGCCAGCTCTTACTACGAGCAGTACTTC. Its protein is CASSYYEQYF.

The rearrangement uses TRBV9 and TRBJ2-1; 7 bases align to TRBD1. The CDR3 has 16 amino acids. CDR1 SGDLS and CDR2 YYNGEE come from the germline V gene. With 1 base clipped from V and 4 bases from J, the junction kept 8 bases outside the gene matches. The CDR3 nucleotides read TGTGCCAGCAGCGTAAGACAGGGAGATACGTACAATGAGCAGTTCTTC. Protein: CASSVRQGDTYNEQFF.

The V and J genes are TRBV4-1 and TRBJ2-7; 7 bases line up with TRBD1. The V gene's germline CDR1 is MGHRA and CDR2 YSYEKL. This CDR3 spans 14 amino acids. Trimming removed 1 base from V and 6 bases from J; junction bases left unmatched: 6. This CDR3 is CASSQARGRVEQYF. The CDR3 bases are TGCGCCAGCAGCCAAGCTAGGGGGCGAGTCGAGCAGTACTTC.

This clone was seen just once. J is TRBJ1-5 and V is TRBV6-1; TRBD1 aligns across 7 bases. Looked up from germline, CDR1 is MNHNS and CDR2 is SASEGT. V trimming: 3 bases; J trimming: 4 bases; junction bases outside the gene matches: 9. This CDR3 has 16 amino acids. The CDR3 DNA sequence: TGTGCCAGCAGTGACCCCGGACAGGTCGGGAATCAGCCCCAGCATTTT. It yields the protein CASSDPGQVGNQPQHF.

On this clone: Other DNA sequences in the same sample also yield this CDR3. The chain has TRBV18 and TRBJ2-2; 9 nucleotides match TRBD1. The CDR3 has 15 residues. V lost 6 bases, J lost 3 bases, and 5 bases stayed unmatched. CDR1 and CDR2 (germline): KGHSH, LQKENI. The CDR3 region has the DNA TGTGCCAGCTCCCTGGGACAGGGAGACACCGGGGAGCTGTTTTTT. This gives the protein CASSLGQGDTGELFF.

This sequence joins TRBV4-1 and TRBJ1-4; D might be TRBD1 (5 bases). This CDR3 is 15 amino acids long. The ends were cut back, 4 bases at V and 2 bases at J, with 11 bases in the middle. Germline assignment: CDR1 MGHRA and CDR2 YSYEKL. The CDR3 DNA sequence: TGCGCCAGCAGCCGGGCTGGGGGGACTAATGAAAAACTGTTTTTT. Its translation: CASSRAGGTNEKLFF.

The chain recombines TRBV6-6 with TRBJ1-5; 10 bases are shared with TRBD1. This CDR3 is built from 13 residues. The V segment lost 7 bases and the J segment 7 bases; nucleotides outside the gene matches: 4. Germline V gene data show CDR1 as MNHNY and CDR2 as SVGAGI (reference sequence). This CDR3 is CASTGQGGQPQHF. The CDR3 DNA follows: TGTGCCAGCACCGGACAGGGGGGACAGCCCCAGCATTTT.

Regarding this clone: This sample includes further DNA sequences coding for the same CDR3. V and J are TRBV5-1 and TRBJ1-2; D is unresolved. V lost 0 bases, J lost 1 base, and 7 bases lay in between. Germline V gives CDR1 SGHRS, CDR2 YFSETQ. The CDR3 contains 14 residues. This CDR3 reads CASSLEWGNYGYTF. CDR3 nucleotides: TGCGCCAGCAGCTTGGAGTGGGGTAACTATGGCTACACCTTC.

V is TRBV5-4 and J is TRBJ1-5; D remains ambiguous. V was clipped by 3 bases and J by 7 bases, with 17 bases between them. The CDR3 totals 15 residues. Germline V gene data show CDR1 as SGHNT and CDR2 as YYREEE (reference sequence). DNA of the CDR3: TGTGCCAGCAGCTGGGGTGATGGGGTAGGGCAGCCCCAGCATTTT. Translating it yields CASSWGDGVGQPQHF.

This clone was seen a single time. The rearrangement links TRBV30 to TRBJ2-1; D may be TRBD2 (5 bases). Germline V lookup: CDR1 GTSNPN, CDR2 SVGIG (reference sequence). The CDR3 loop spans 13 amino acids. This CDR3 reads CAARVSSYNEQFF. In nucleotides, the CDR3 is TGTGCAGCGCGGGTCAGTTCCTACAATGAGCAGTTCTTC.

This chain joins TRBV19 and TRBJ1-1; maybe TRBD1 (5 bases). The CDR3 consists of 16 residues. V was cut by 5 bases and J by 0 bases, with 16 bases left in between. Germline V gene sequence: CDR1 LNHDA, CDR2 SQIVND (reference sequence). The CDR3 nucleotides are TGTGCCAGTAGTGGGGGGAGGAGGGGCATGAACACTGAAGCTTTCTTT. This gives the protein CASSGGRRGMNTEAFF.

This sequence joins TRBV10-3 and TRBJ1-3; the D gene is possibly TRBD1 (5 bases). CDR1 is ENHRY and CDR2 is SYGVKD in the germline V gene. The CDR3 is made up of 15 amino acids. Trimming removed 8 bases from V and 5 bases from J, with 19 bases in between. For the CDR3, the DNA is TGTGCCATCTCGTTGAGCGGGGACGCCCGAAACACCATATATTTT. Its translation: CAISLSGDARNTIYF.